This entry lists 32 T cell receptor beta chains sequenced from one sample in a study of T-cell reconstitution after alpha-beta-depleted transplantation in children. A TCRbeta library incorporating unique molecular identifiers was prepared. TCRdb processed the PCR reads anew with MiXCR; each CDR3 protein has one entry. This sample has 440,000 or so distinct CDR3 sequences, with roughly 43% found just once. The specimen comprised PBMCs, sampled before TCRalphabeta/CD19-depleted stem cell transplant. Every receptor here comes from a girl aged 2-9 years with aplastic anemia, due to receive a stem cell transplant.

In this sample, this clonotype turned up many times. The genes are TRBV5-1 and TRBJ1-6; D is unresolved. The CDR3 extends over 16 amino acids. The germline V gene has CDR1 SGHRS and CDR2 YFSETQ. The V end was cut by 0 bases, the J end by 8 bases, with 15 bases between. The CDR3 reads CASSLAVGAGHSPLHF. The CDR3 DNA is TGCGCCAGCAGCTTGGCCGTTGGTGCTGGACATTCACCCCTCCACTTT.

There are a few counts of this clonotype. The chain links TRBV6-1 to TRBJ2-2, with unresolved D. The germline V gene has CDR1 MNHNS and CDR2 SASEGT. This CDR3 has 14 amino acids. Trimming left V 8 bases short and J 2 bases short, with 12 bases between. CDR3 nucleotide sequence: TGTGCCAGCGCTCGGAACGGTAACACCGGGGAGCTGTTTTTT. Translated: CASARNGNTGELFF.

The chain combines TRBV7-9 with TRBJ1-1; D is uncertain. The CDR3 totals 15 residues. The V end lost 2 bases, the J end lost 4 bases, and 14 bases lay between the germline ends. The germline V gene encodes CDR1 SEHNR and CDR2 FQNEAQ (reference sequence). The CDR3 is CASSLNGRLSTEAFF. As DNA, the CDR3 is TGTGCCAGCAGCTTAAACGGGAGGCTTAGCACTGAAGCTTTCTTT.

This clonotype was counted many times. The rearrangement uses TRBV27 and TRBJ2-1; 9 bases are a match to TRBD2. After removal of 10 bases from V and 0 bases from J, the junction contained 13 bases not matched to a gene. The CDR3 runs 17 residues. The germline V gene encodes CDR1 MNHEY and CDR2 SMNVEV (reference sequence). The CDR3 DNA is TGTGCCACCTGGAGTTGGGCGGGAGGGCCCTCCTACAATGAGCAGTTCTTC. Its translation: CATWSWAGGPSYNEQFF.

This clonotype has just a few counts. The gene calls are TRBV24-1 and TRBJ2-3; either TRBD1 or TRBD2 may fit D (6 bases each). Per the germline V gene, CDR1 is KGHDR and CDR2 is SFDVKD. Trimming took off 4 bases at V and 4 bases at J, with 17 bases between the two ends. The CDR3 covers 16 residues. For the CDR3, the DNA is TGTGCCACCAGTGAGGGAGGACAGATTGTCGCAGATACGCAGTATTTT. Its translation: CATSEGGQIVADTQYF.

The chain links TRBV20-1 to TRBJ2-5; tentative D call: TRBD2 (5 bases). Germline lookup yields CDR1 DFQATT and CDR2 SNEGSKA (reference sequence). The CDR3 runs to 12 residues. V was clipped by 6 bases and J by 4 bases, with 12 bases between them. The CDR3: CSASEGRETQYF. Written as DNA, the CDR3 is TGCAGTGCAAGCGAAGGGAGAGAGACCCAGTACTTC.

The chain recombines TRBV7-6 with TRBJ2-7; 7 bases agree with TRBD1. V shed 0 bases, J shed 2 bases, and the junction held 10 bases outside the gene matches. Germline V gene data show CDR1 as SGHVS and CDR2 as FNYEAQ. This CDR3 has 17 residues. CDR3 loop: CASSLATGQTVAYEQYF. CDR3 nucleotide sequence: TGTGCCAGCAGCTTAGCGACGGGACAGACAGTCGCCTACGAGCAGTACTTC. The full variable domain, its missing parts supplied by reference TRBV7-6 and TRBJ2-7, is GAGVSQSPRYKVTKRGQDVALRCDPISGHVSLYWYRQALGQGPEFLTYFNYEAQQDKSGLPNDRFSAERPEGSISTLTIQRTEQRDSAMYRCASSLATGQTVAYEQYFGPGTRLTVT.

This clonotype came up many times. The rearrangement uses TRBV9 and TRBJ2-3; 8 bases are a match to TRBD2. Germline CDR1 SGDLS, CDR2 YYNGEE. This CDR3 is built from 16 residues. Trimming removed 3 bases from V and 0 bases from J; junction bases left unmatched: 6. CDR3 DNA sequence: TGTGCCAGCAGCGACCTGAGCGGGAGTAGCACAGATACGCAGTATTTT. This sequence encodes CASSDLSGSSTDTQYF. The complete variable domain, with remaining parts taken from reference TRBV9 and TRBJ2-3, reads DSGVTQTPKHLITATGQRVTLRCSPRSGDLSVYWYQQSLDQGLQFLIQYYNGEERAKGNILERFSAQQFPDLHSELNLSSLELGDSALYFCASSDLSGSSTDTQYFGPGTRLTVL.

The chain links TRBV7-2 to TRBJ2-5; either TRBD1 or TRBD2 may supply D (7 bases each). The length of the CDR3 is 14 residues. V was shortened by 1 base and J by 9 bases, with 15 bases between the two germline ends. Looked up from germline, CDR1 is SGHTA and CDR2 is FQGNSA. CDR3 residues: CASSLGQGGKSQYF. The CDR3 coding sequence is TGTGCCAGCAGCTTAGGCCAGGGGGGGAAGTCCCAGTACTTC.

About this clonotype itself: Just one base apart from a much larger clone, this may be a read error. In nucleotides, the CDR3 is TGTGCCAGCGGGGATGAGCAGTTCTTC. Protein sequence: CASGDEQFF. The chain joins TRBV9 to TRBJ2-1; no definite D call. V lost 7 bases and J lost 8, with 4 bases in between. This CDR3 is built from 9 residues. From germline, CDR1 is SGDLS and CDR2 YYNGEE.

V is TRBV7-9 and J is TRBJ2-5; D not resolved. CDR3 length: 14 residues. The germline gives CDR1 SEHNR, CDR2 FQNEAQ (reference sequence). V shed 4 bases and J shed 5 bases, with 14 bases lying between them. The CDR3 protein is CASSSPGGRETQYF. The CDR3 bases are TGTGCCAGCAGCTCCCCGGGCGGACGGGAGACCCAGTACTTC.

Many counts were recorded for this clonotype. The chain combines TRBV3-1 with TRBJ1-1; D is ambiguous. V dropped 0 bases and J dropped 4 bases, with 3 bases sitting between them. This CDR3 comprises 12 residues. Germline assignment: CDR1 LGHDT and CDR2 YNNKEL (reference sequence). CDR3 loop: CASSQDSTEAFF. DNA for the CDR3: TGTGCCAGCAGCCAAGACAGCACTGAAGCTTTCTTT.

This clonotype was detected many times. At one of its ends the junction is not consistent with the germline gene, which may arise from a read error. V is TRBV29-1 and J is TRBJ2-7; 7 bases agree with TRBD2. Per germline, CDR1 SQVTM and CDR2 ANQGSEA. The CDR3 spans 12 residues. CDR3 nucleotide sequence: TGTAGCGGAGCGGGATTTAACTACGAGCAGTACTTC. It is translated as CSGAGFNYEQYF.

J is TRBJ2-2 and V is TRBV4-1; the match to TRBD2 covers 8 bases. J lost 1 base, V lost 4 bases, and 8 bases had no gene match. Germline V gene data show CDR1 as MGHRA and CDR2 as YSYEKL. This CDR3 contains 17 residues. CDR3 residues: CASSPSTSGQNTGELFF. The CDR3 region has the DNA TGCGCCAGCAGCCCTTCTACTAGCGGCCAGAACACCGGGGAGCTGTTTTTT.

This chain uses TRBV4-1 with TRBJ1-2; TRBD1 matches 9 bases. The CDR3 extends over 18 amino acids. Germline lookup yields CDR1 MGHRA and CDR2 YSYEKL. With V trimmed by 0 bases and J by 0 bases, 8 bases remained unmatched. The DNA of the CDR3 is TGCGCCAGCAGCCAAGAGAGGAACAGGGGGCGGTCTAACTATGGCTACACCTTC. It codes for CASSQERNRGRSNYGYTF.

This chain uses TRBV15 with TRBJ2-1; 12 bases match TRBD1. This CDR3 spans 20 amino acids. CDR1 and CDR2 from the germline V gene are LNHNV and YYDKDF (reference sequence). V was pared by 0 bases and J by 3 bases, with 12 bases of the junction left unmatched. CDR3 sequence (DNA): TGTGCCACCAGCAGAGAAGGTCAATGGGACAGGGGGCGGAACTACAATGAGCAGTTCTTC. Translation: CATSREGQWDRGRNYNEQFF.

CDR3 region: CASHIAGASDTQYF. CDR3 nucleotides: TGTGCCAGTCATATAGCGGGGGCATCAGATACGCAGTATTTT. The V gene is TRBV6-1, the J gene TRBJ2-3, with 9 bases identical to TRBD2. V gave up 9 bases and J gave up 4 bases; unmatched junction bases: 8. Germline V gene data show CDR1 as MNHNS and CDR2 as SASEGT. The CDR3 has 14 amino acids.

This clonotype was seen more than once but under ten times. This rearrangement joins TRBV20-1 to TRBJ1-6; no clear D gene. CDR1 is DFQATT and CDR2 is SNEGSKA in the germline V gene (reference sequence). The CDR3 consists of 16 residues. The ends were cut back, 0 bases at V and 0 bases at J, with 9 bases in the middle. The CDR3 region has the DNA TGCAGTGCTAGAGACACCTCCACCTCCTATAATTCACCCCTCCACTTT. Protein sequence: CSARDTSTSYNSPLHF.

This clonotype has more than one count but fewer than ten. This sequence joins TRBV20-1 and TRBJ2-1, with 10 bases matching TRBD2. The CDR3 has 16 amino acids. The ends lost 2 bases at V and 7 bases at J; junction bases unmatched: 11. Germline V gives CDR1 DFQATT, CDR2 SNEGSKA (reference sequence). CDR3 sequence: CSARLPSGRARNEQFF. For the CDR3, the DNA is TGCAGTGCTAGACTTCCAAGCGGGAGGGCCCGGAATGAGCAGTTCTTC.

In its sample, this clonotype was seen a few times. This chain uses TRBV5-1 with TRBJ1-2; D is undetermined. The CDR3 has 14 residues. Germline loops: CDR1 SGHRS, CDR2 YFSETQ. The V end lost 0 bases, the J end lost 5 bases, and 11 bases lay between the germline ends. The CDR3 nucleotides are TGCGCCAGCAGCTTGGGTCATGGGATATATGGCTACACCTTC. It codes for CASSLGHGIYGYTF. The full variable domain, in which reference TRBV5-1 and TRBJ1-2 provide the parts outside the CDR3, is KAGVTQTPRYLIKTRGQQVTLSCSPISGHRSVSWYQQTPGQGLQFLFEYFSETQRNKGNFPGRFSGRQFSNSRSEMNVSTLELGDSALYLCASSLGHGIYGYTFGSGTRLTVV.

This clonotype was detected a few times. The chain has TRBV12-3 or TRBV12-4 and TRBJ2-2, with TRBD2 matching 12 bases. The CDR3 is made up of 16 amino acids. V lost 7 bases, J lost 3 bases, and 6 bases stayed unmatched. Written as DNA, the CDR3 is TGTGCCAGCACCTACCTAGCGGGAGGGCACACCGGGGAGCTGTTTTTT. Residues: CASTYLAGGHTGELFF.

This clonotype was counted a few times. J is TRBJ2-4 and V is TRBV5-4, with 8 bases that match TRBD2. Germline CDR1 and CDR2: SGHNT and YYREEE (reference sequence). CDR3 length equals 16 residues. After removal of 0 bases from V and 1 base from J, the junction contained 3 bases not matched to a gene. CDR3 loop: CASSLGAGAAKNIQYF. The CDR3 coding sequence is TGTGCCAGCAGCTTGGGAGCGGGAGCGGCCAAAAACATTCAGTACTTC.

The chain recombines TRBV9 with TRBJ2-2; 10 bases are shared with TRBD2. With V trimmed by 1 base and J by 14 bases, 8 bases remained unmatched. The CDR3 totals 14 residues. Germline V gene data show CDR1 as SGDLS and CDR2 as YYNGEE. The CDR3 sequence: CASSVTRLAGELFF. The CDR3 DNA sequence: TGTGCCAGCAGCGTAACTCGGCTAGCGGGAGAACTGTTTTTT.

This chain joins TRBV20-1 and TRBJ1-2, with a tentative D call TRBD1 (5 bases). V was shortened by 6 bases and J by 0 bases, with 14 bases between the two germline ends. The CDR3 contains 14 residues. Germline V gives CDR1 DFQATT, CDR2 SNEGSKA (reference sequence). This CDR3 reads CSAHPPGANYGYTF. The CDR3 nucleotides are TGCAGTGCCCATCCCCCGGGGGCTAACTATGGCTACACCTTC.

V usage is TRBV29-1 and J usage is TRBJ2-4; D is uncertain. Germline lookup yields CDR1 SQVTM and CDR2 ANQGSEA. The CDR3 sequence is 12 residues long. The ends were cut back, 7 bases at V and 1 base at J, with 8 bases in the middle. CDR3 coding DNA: TGCAGCGGGGGAAGGGCCAAAAACATTCAGTACTTC. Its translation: CSGGRAKNIQYF.

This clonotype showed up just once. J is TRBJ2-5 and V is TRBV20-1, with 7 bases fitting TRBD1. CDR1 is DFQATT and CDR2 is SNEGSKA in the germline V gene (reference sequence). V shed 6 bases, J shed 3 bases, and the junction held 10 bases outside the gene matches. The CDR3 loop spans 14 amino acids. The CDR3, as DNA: TGCAGTGCCGTACAGGGGAGAGGAAAAGAGACCCAGTACTTC. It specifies CSAVQGRGKETQYF.

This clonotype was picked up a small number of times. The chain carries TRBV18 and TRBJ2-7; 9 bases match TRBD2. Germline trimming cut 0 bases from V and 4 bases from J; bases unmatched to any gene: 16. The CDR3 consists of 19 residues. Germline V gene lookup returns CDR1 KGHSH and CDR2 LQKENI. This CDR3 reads CASSPPSSGRLMWGYEQYF. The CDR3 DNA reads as TGTGCCAGCTCACCACCGAGCAGCGGGAGGTTAATGTGGGGATACGAGCAGTACTTC.

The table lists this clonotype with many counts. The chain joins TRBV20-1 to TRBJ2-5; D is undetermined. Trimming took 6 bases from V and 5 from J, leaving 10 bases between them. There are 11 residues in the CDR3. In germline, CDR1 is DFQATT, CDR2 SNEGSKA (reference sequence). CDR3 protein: CSAYALETQYF. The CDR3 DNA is TGCAGTGCGTATGCATTGGAGACCCAGTACTTC.

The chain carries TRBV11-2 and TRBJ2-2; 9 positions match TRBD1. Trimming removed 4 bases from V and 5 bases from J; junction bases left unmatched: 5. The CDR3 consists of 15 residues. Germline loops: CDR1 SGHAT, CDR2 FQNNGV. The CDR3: CASSSHRGRTGELFF. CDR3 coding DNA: TGTGCCAGCAGCTCCCACAGGGGGCGAACCGGGGAGCTGTTTTTT.

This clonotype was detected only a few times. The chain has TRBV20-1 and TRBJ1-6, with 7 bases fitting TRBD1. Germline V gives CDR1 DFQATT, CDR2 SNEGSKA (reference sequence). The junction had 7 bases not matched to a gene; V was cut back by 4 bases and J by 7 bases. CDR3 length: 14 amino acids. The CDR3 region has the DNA TGCAGTGCTACTCGGGACAGTTGGAATTCACCCCTCCACTTT. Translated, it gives CSATRDSWNSPLHF.

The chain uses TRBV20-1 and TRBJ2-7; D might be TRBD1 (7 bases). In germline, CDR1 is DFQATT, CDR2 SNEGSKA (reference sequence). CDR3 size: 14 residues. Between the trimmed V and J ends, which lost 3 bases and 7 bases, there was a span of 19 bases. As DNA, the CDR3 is TGCAGTGCTAGCGGGGGCAGGGGGACTGCAGAGCAGTACTTC. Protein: CSASGGRGTAEQYF.

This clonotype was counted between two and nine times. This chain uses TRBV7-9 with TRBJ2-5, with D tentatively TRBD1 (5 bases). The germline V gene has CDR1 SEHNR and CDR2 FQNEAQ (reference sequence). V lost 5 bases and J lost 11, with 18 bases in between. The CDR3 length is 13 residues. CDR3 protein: CASSPNDAGWQYF. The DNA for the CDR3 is TGTGCCAGCAGCCCGAATGACGCAGGGTGGCAGTACTTC.